This T cell receptor (beta chain) stems from a study of tumor and adjacent non-tumor tissue in lung cancer. Study context: Patients comprised 12 adenocarcinoma, 2 squamous cell carcinoma and 1 small cell lung cancer. On average, productive TCRbeta reads reached 4 million to 5 million per sample.

About this clonotype itself: What it binds is unknown. Mismatch with germline at one junction end may stem from a read error.

Points from the study as a whole: Significantly higher TCR diversity was found in tumor than normal lung. Patients with more diverse tumor TCRs had worse survival.

Germline loops: CDR1 SGHAT, CDR2 FQNNGV. The CDR3 loop spans 11 amino acids. RNA was extracted from bulk tissue without any cell sorting. More than 3 cm separated this lung sample from the edge of the tumor. TCRbeta libraries were built with three rounds of nested PCR, modified from ARM-PCR. Using its own MiXCR run on the multiplex PCR reads, TCRdb lists one record per CDR3 protein. The table includes approximately 100,000 distinct CDR3 sequences, 65% detected once. Sequenced: distant non-tumor lung tissue. This receptor was obtained from a man aged 25 to 40 with non-small cell lung cancer. The V gene is TRBV11-2, the J gene TRBJ2-3, with D uncertain. The CDR3 DNA sequence: TGTGTCAGCAGCTTTGGGGATGCGCAGTATTTT. As protein: CVSSFGDAQYF.